Below, 18 T cell receptor beta chains from the same sample are listed, as sequenced in a study of identical twins. TCRdb re-called the 5' RACE reads with MiXCR, one entry per CDR3 protein. Of some 210,000 distinct CDR3 sequences in the sample, about 15% are singletons; the top ten hold less than 45%. This sample also appeared in a second study, on T cells expressing NK-cell markers.

Sequenced sample: CD8+ T cells sorted from blood. These receptors were obtained from a woman under 30 in good health.

This clonotype was seen a handful of times. V gene TRBV9 combines with J gene TRBJ2-1; 16 bases map to TRBD2. J was trimmed by 2 bases and V by 4 bases; bases with no gene match: 3. This CDR3 comprises 17 residues. The germline V gene encodes CDR1 SGDLS and CDR2 YYNGEE. Written as DNA, the CDR3 is TGTGCCAGCAGCTCCGGGACTAGCGGGGGGGCCTACAATGAGCAGTTCTTC. Translating gives CASSSGTSGGAYNEQFF.

V and J are TRBV5-6 and TRBJ2-7; 10 bases line up with TRBD2. This CDR3 region has 16 residues. Germline V gene sequence: CDR1 SGHDT, CDR2 YYEEEE. The junction had 4 bases not matched to a gene; V was cut back by 0 bases and J by 1 base. The CDR3 reads CASSLALAGMSYEQYF. As DNA, the CDR3 is TGTGCCAGCAGCTTGGCACTAGCGGGAATGTCCTACGAGCAGTACTTC.

The V and J genes are TRBV6-2 or TRBV6-3 and TRBJ2-1; TRBD2 agrees at 8 bases. This CDR3 has 20 residues. Germline V gene lookup returns CDR1 MNHEY and CDR2 SVGEGT. V dropped 0 bases and J dropped 0; count of bases not matched to a gene: 13. As DNA, the CDR3 is TGTGCCAGCAGTTACTCATATCGTCCTAGCGGGTCGAGCTCCTACAATGAGCAGTTCTTC. Translating gives CASSYSYRPSGSSSYNEQFF.

This clonotype has a handful of counts. The CDR3 protein is CASSLETGTGTEAFF. Here the CDR3 DNA reads TGTGCCAGCAGCCTCGAGACAGGGACGGGAACTGAAGCTTTCTTT. The chain joins TRBV9 to TRBJ1-1, with 7 bases matching TRBD1. The CDR3 runs to 15 residues. The germline CDR1 and CDR2 sequences are SGDLS and YYNGEE. The trim removed 4 bases at V and 5 bases at J, leaving 11 bases unmatched.

The chain couples TRBV11-1 to TRBJ2-3, with 7 bases matching TRBD2. V lost 2 bases, J lost 4 bases, and 15 bases stayed unmatched. This CDR3 is built from 18 residues. Germline V gives CDR1 SGHAT, CDR2 FQDESV (reference sequence). DNA for the CDR3: TGTGCCAGCAGCTTAAATTTGGTTGGAGGGGACTACCCAGATACGCAGTATTTT. This sequence encodes CASSLNLVGGDYPDTQYF.

The CDR3 DNA reads TGTGCCAGCAGCTTAATTATGGGACTAGTAACGAACGAGCAGTACTTC. Translating it yields CASSLIMGLVTNEQYF. V is TRBV7-3 and J is TRBJ2-7; 8 bases fit TRBD2. The CDR3 covers 16 residues. In germline, CDR1 is SGHTA, CDR2 FQGTGA. V trimming: 1 base; J trimming: 5 bases; junction bases outside the gene matches: 10.

The J gene is TRBJ2-7, the V gene TRBV27; TRBD1 agrees at 7 bases. The CDR3 has 14 residues. With 0 bases clipped from V and 6 bases from J, the junction kept 5 bases outside the gene matches. CDR1 is MNHEY, CDR2 SMNVEV, per germline (reference sequence). The CDR3 nucleotides read TGTGCCAGCAGTTTATCCCAACAGGGGTTCGAGCAGTACTTC. Its protein product is CASSLSQQGFEQYF.

The chain employs TRBV6-2 or TRBV6-3 and TRBJ2-1; 9 bases are shared with TRBD2. CDR1 is MNHEY and CDR2 is SVGEGT in the germline V gene. This CDR3 has 14 amino acids. J was trimmed by 8 bases and V by 11 bases; bases with no gene match: 13. CDR3 nucleotides: TGTGCCGGACGGCGGGGGGGCCTCGGCGATGAGCAGTTCTTC. Translating gives CAGRRGGLGDEQFF.

J is TRBJ2-7 and V is TRBV5-1; D might be TRBD2 (5 bases). Germline V lookup: CDR1 SGHRS, CDR2 YFSETQ. This CDR3 is 14 amino acids long. V gave up 4 bases and J gave up 0 bases, with 11 bases separating them. The CDR3 loop is CASSLPGSSYEQYF. CDR3 DNA: TGCGCCAGCAGCCTGCCGGGGAGCTCCTACGAGCAGTACTTC.

This clonotype was seen only a few times. V usage is TRBV5-1 and J usage is TRBJ2-1, with D tentatively TRBD2 (5 bases). This CDR3 region has 17 residues. Germline-derived CDR1 and CDR2 are SGHRS and YFSETQ. Trimming stripped 2 bases from V and 10 bases from J, with 25 bases between. Here the CDR3 reads CASSFRTVAVSYSEQFF. CDR3 DNA: TGCGCCAGCAGCTTTAGGACTGTGGCGGTCTCCTACAGCGAGCAGTTCTTC.

The V gene is TRBV5-5, the J gene TRBJ2-7; D is unclear. Germline loops: CDR1 SGHKS, CDR2 YYEKEE (reference sequence). The CDR3 length is 14 residues. V was shortened by 1 base and J by 2 bases, with 10 bases between the two germline ends. The CDR3 loop reads CASSLFYSTYEQYF. CDR3 nucleotide sequence: TGTGCCAGCAGCTTGTTCTATTCCACCTACGAGCAGTACTTC.

The chain couples TRBV11-2 to TRBJ2-5, with 8 bases matching TRBD1. The germline V gene has CDR1 SGHAT and CDR2 FQNNGV. The CDR3 is 14 residues long. Trimming removed 5 bases from V and 5 bases from J; junction bases left unmatched: 7. Here the CDR3 reads CASSPQGVGETQYF. Written as DNA, the CDR3 is TGTGCCAGCAGCCCACAGGGGGTAGGGGAGACCCAGTACTTC. The complete variable domain, with remaining parts taken from reference TRBV11-2 and TRBJ2-5, reads EAGVAQSPRYKIIEKRQSVAFWCNPISGHATLYWYQQILGQGPKLLIQFQNNGVVDDSQLPKDRFSAERLKGVDSTLKIQPAKLEDSAVYLCASSPQGVGETQYFGPGTRLLVL.

A few counts support this clonotype. The chain has TRBV12-3 or TRBV12-4 and TRBJ2-7; D possibly corresponds to TRBD2 (7 bases). The CDR3 is 14 amino acids. The V and J ends lost 8 bases and 5 bases respectively, with 19 bases between them. CDR3 nucleotides: TGTGCCAGCCGCGTAGGGGGGGCTAGAGACGAGCAGTACTTC. Residues: CASRVGGARDEQYF.

The chain couples TRBV9 to TRBJ2-3; the match to TRBD2 covers 8 bases. Unmatched junction bases numbered 4, after V lost 3 bases and J lost 4 bases. The V gene's germline CDR1 is SGDLS and CDR2 YYNGEE. There are 14 residues in the CDR3. CDR3 in DNA: TGTGCCAGCAGCGGAGCGGGAGTGGCAGATACGCAGTATTTT. Its protein product is CASSGAGVADTQYF.

The gene calls are TRBV20-1 and TRBJ2-3; D is possibly TRBD2 (5 bases). Germline CDR1 and CDR2: DFQATT and SNEGSKA (reference sequence). The CDR3 runs 15 residues. Trimming pared 6 bases from V and 2 bases from J, leaving 18 bases between. Here the CDR3 reads CSAHAGGGDTDTQYF. As DNA, the CDR3 is TGCAGTGCCCACGCCGGAGGCGGAGACACAGATACGCAGTATTTT.

This clonotype was counted only a few times. The chain joins TRBV6-5 to TRBJ2-3; the D call may be TRBD1 or TRBD2 (5 bases each). Germline CDR1 MNHEY, CDR2 SVGAGI. The CDR3 runs 17 residues. Deletions cut 2 bases from V and 0 bases from J, with 15 bases between. The CDR3 region is CASSYGSTGVSTDTQYF. The CDR3 DNA reads TGTGCCAGCAGTTACGGGAGCACAGGAGTTAGCACAGATACGCAGTATTTT.

The V gene is TRBV11-2, the J gene TRBJ2-1; D is unresolved. The CDR3 consists of 13 residues. The germline gives CDR1 SGHAT, CDR2 FQNNGV. V was clipped by 5 bases and J by 6 bases, with 11 bases between them. CDR3 nucleotides: TGTGCCAGCAGCCCCAGCACCCCCAATGAGCAGTTCTTC. Residues: CASSPSTPNEQFF.

This clonotype has only a few counts. The chain employs TRBV10-3 and TRBJ2-1; 12 bases line up with TRBD2. Germline V gene data show CDR1 as ENHRY and CDR2 as SYGVKD. V was clipped by 3 bases and J by 9 bases; unmatched bases: 9. The CDR3 runs to 16 residues. CDR3 sequence: CAISDATSGRGSEQFF. The CDR3 DNA follows: TGTGCCATCAGTGACGCGACTAGCGGGAGAGGTAGTGAGCAGTTCTTC.